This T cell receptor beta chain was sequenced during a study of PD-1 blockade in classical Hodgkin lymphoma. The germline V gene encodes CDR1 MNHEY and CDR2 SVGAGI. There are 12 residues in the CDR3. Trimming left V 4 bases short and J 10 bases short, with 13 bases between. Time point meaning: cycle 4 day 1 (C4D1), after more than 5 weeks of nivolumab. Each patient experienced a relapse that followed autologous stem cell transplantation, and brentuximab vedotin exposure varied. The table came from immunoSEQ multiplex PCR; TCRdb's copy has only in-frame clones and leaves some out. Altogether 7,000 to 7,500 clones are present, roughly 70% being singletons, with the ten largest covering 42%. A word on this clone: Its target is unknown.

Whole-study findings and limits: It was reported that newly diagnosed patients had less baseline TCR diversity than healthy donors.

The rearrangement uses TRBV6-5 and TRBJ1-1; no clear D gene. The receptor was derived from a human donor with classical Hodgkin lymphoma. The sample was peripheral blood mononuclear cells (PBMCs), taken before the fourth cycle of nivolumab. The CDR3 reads CASSSAEPGAFF. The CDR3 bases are TGTGCCAGCAGTTCCGCCGAACCGGGAGCTTTCTTT.